The sample holds many counts of the clone carrying this T cell receptor beta chain. Its specificity is not known. V lost 2 bases to trimming and J lost 7 bases, with 9 bases between them. This CDR3 has 14 residues. Germline V gives CDR1 MGHRA, CDR2 YSYEKL. This entry belongs to a study of T cells after yellow fever vaccination. Study-wide background: Those fractions that held only low numbers of cells were prepared using the SMART-Seq v4 Ultra Low Input RNA kit. Study-level points and caveats: The presence of abundant clonotypes contaminating from the bulk population was possible in FACS-sorted repertoires.

One entry per CDR3 protein results from TCRdb running MiXCR on the 5' RACE reads. The table has fewer than 450,000 distinct CDR3 sequences, under 14% seen once; the top ten hold less than 20%. The sample in question was PBMCs, obtained on the day of the first yellow fever vaccination. This sequence joins TRBV4-1 and TRBJ1-6; D is unresolved. The sequence was obtained from a man between 18 and 35 years old who received the YFV17D yellow fever vaccine. CDR3 nucleotides: TGCGCCAGCAGCCAAAGACTGGGAAATTCACCCCTCCACTTT. It translates to CASSQRLGNSPLHF.